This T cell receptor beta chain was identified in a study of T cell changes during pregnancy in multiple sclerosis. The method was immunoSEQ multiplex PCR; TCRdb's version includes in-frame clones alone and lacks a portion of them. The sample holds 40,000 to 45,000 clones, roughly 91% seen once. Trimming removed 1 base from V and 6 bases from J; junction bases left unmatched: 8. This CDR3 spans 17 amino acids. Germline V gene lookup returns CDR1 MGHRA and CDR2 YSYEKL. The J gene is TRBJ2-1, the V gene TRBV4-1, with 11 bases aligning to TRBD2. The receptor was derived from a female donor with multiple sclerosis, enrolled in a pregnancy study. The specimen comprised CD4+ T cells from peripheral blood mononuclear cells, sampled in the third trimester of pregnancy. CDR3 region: CASSQGLAGTSSNEQFF. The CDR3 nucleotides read TGCGCCAGCAGCCAAGGACTAGCGGGGACCTCCAGCAATGAGCAGTTCTTC.